The TCR beta chain under discussion was sequenced for a study of blood T cell repertoires in COVID-19. The overall study: T cells, B-cell-depleted T cells, or PBMCs provided the cDNA or gDNA that served as material.

Authors' analysis steps: Reference gene primer amplification in the assay estimated nucleated cell counts. The method was immunoSEQ multiplex PCR; TCRdb's version includes in-frame clones alone and lacks a portion of them. Clone size and V and J calls were adopted from that table, with D and trimming inferred from the DNA. The sample carries more than 20,000 clones, about nine tenths recorded once. This CDR3 comprises 15 residues. Germline V lookup: CDR1 SQVTM, CDR2 ANQGSEA. The V gene end was trimmed by 6 bases and the J gene end by 7 bases; junction bases not matched to a gene: 13. The sequence derives from a human donor with active COVID-19. The donor label of this sample is uncertain. Sequenced: peripheral blood. The chain carries TRBV29-1 and TRBJ2-2; TRBD2 aligns across 8 bases. The DNA of the CDR3 is TGCAGCGTCCGATCTGTGGCGGGAGGTATCGGGGAGCTGTTTTTT. Amino acids: CSVRSVAGGIGELFF.